This TCR beta chain stems from a study of radiotherapy plus CTLA-4 blockade in lung cancer. Study summary: Overall, roughly 17% of patients showed an objective response, while around 34% attained disease control.

The germline V and J ends were trimmed by 5 bases and 0 bases, with 7 bases remaining between them. The germline V gene encodes CDR1 SEHNR and CDR2 FQNEAQ (reference sequence). The length of the CDR3 is 13 residues. This table comes from immunoSEQ multiplex PCR, and its TCRdb copy is limited to in-frame clones, with some not included. The table has tens of thousands of clones, approximately 80% seen once. Whole-study results and caveats: Increased serum interferon-beta after radiation also reportedly predicted response strongly.

Details on this clone: Its antigen is not known.

The sequences come from peripheral blood, collected from a patient treated with radiotherapy plus ipilimumab. The chain uses TRBV7-9 and TRBJ1-1; D is undetermined. This TCR was recovered from a human donor with non-small cell lung cancer that progressed on radiotherapy plus ipilimumab. In DNA, the CDR3 is TGTGCCAGCAGCCGGGATATGAACACTGAAGCTTTCTTT. Protein product: CASSRDMNTEAFF.